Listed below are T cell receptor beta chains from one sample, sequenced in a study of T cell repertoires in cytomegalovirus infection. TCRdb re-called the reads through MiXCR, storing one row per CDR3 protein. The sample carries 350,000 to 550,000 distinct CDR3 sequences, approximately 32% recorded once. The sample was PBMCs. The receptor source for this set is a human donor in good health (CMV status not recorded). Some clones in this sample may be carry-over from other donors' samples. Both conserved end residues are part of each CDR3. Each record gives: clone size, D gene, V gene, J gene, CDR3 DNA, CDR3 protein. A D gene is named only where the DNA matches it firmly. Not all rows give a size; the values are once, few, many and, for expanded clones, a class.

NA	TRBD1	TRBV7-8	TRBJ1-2	TGTGCCAGCAGCTTAGCGGGACAGCTCTATGGCTACACCTTC	CASSLAGQLYGYTF
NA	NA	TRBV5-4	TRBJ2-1	TGTGCCAGCCTCCCGGGGCAGGGGTCGTCCTACAATGAGCAGTTCTTC	CASLPGQGSSYNEQFF
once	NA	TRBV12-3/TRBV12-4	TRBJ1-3	TGTGCCAGCAGTTTAGTACCAGAGTCAGTGGCTGGAAACACCATATATTTT	CASSLVPESVAGNTIYF
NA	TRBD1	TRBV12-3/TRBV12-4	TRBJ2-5	TGTGCCAGCACCCGGGACAGGGGCCTCCAAGAGACCCAGTACTTC	CASTRDRGLQETQYF
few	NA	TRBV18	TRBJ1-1	TGTGCCAGCTCACCCATTGTGGGACCCACCTCGGTCGCTGAAGCTTTCTTT	CASSPIVGPTSVAEAFF
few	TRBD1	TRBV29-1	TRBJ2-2	TGCAGCGTCTCCACAGGGGTGAGCACCGGGGAGCTGTTTTTT	CSVSTGVSTGELFF
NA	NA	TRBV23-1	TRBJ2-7	TGCGCCAGCAGTCATCTGGTAAGCTCCTACGAGCAGTACTTC	CASSHLVSSYEQYF
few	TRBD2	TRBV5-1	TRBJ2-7	TGCGCCAGCAGCCCGGGAGGGGCAATGAACGAGCAGTACTTC	CASSPGGAMNEQYF
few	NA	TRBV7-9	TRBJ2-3	TGTGCCAGCAGCTTTCGGGGGTTAGCAGATACGCAGTATTTT	CASSFRGLADTQYF
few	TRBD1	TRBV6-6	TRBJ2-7	TGTGCCAGCAGTTACCTGGGACAGGGTGTCGAGCAGTACTTC	CASSYLGQGVEQYF
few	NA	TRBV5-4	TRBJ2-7	TGTGCCAGCAGCTACGACCGATCCTACGAGCAGTACTTC	CASSYDRSYEQYF
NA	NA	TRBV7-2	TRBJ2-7	TGTGCCAGCAGCCCACGCAGGGACGAGCAGTACTTC	CASSPRRDEQYF
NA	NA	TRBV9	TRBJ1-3	TGTGCCAGCAGCGGACGACAGGGAAACACCATATATTTT	CASSGRQGNTIYF
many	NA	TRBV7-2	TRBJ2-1	TGTGCCAGCAGCTTAGCGCCTGGGACCTACAATGAGCAGTTCTTC	CASSLAPGTYNEQFF
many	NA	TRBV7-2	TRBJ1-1	TGTGCCAGCAGCTTGTACCCCGCCGCCGGAGGGACTGAAGCTTTCTTT	CASSLYPAAGGTEAFF
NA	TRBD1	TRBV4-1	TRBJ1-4	TGCGCCAGCAGCCAAGGGGGTTTTAGGACAGGAGGAGGTTCGGTGTTTTTT	CASSQGGFRTGGGSVFF
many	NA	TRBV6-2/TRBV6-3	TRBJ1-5	TGTGCCAGCTGGACAAGCAATCAGCCCCAGCATTTT	CASWTSNQPQHF
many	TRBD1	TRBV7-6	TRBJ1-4	TGTGCCAGCAGCTTACGCGGAGGGGGCGGGGATGAAAAACTGTTTTTT	CASSLRGGGGDEKLFF
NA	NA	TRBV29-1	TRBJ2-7	TGCAGCGTTGGTGGGGCAGGGAGCAACTACGAGCAGTACTTC	CSVGGAGSNYEQYF
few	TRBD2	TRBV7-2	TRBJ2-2	TGTGCCAGCAGCCCTCCGGGACTAGCGGGGGGGTTAAACACCGGGGAGCTGTTTTTT	CASSPPGLAGGLNTGELFF
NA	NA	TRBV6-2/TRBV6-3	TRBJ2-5	TGTGCCAGCAGTTACCCAGAAGAGACCCAGTACTTC	CASSYPEETQYF
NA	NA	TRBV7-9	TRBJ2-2	TGTGCCAGCAGCTTAGCGCATGGGACCGGGGAGCTGTTTTTT	CASSLAHGTGELFF
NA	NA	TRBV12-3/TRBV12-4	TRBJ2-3	TGTGCCAGCAGTCTCGGGTCCGTTACGCAGTATTTT	CASSLGSVTQYF
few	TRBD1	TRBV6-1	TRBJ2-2	TGTGCCAGCAGTGAAGCCAGGGGGATCGGGGAGCTGTTTTTT	CASSEARGIGELFF